The rows below give T cell receptor beta chains drawn from one sample of a study of T cell responses to AZD1222 COVID-19 vaccine. Assay: immunoSEQ multiplex PCR; the TCRdb copy retains only in-frame clones and omits some. In the table there are 95,000 to 150,000 clones, 85% to 95% of which are singletons. The input for sequencing was peripheral blood, taken 28 days after the second AZD1222 dose. All receptors come from an adult who received the AZD1222 COVID-19 vaccine. Each CDR3 is given with its conserved first and last residue. D genes are given only for firm matches. Clone size is shown for a subset of rows, as once, few, many or a class of expanded clone.

clone size: .
V gene: TRBV18
J gene: TRBJ2-1
D gene: .
CDR3 DNA: TGTGCCAGCTCGCCGATCCGGGACGGGGAGCAGTTCTTC
CDR3 protein: CASSPIRDGEQFF

clone size: .
V gene: TRBV3-1/TRBV3-2
J gene: TRBJ1-1
D gene: .
CDR3 DNA: TGTGCCAGCAGCCACTGGGTGGGAACGAACACTGAAGCTTTCTTT
CDR3 protein: CASSHWVGTNTEAFF

clone size: .
V gene: TRBV29-1
J gene: TRBJ1-1
D gene: .
CDR3 DNA: TGCAGCGTGACTCGGCAGGAGAACACTGAAGCTTTCTTT
CDR3 protein: CSVTRQENTEAFF

clone size: few
V gene: TRBV3-1/TRBV3-2
J gene: TRBJ1-5
D gene: .
CDR3 DNA: TGTGCCAGCAGCGAACAGATCAGCCGGGCCCGGAGGCAGCCCCAGCATTTT
CDR3 protein: CASSEQISRARRQPQHF

clone size: .
V gene: TRBV20-1
J gene: TRBJ1-1
D gene: .
CDR3 DNA: TGCAGTGCGGTCAGGGACACTGAAGCTTTCTTT
CDR3 protein: CSAVRDTEAFF

clone size: .
V gene: TRBV18
J gene: TRBJ1-5
D gene: .
CDR3 DNA: TGTGCCAGCTCACCGGGGGGCGGTGGTATCAATCAGCCCCAGCATTTT
CDR3 protein: CASSPGGGGINQPQHF

clone size: .
V gene: TRBV7-8
J gene: TRBJ2-5
D gene: .
CDR3 DNA: TGTGCCAGCAGTAGCAGGGAGACCCAGTACTTC
CDR3 protein: CASSSRETQYF

clone size: .
V gene: TRBV7-2
J gene: TRBJ1-3
D gene: TRBD1
CDR3 DNA: TGTGCCAGCAGCCCTACAGGGGGCCGTGGAAACACCATATATTTT
CDR3 protein: CASSPTGGRGNTIYF

clone size: .
V gene: TRBV7-9
J gene: TRBJ2-5
D gene: .
CDR3 DNA: TGTGCCAGCAGCTTATCTACCCTCCAAGAGACCCAGTACTTC
CDR3 protein: CASSLSTLQETQYF

clone size: few
V gene: TRBV19
J gene: TRBJ1-2
D gene: .
CDR3 DNA: TGTGCCACCCACTGGAGGTATGGCTACACCTTC
CDR3 protein: CATHWRYGYTF

clone size: .
V gene: TRBV24-1
J gene: TRBJ2-5
D gene: .
CDR3 DNA: TGTGCCACCAGTGAGGGTTCACGGGAGACCCAGTACTTC
CDR3 protein: CATSEGSRETQYF

clone size: .
V gene: TRBV7-9
J gene: TRBJ1-5
D gene: TRBD1
CDR3 DNA: TGTGCCAGCAGCTCTACCGCCGGGACAGGGGAACAGCCCCAGCATTTT
CDR3 protein: CASSSTAGTGEQPQHF

clone size: .
V gene: TRBV7-2
J gene: TRBJ2-7
D gene: TRBD2
CDR3 DNA: TGTGCCAGCAGCTTAGTTCTAGCGGGGGGAGAGCAGTACTTC
CDR3 protein: CASSLVLAGGEQYF

clone size: .
V gene: TRBV5-6
J gene: TRBJ2-1
D gene: .
CDR3 DNA: TGTGCCAGCAGCTCTCGGACTACCACGCCCCTGGGGGAGCAGTTCTTC
CDR3 protein: CASSSRTTTPLGEQFF

clone size: .
V gene: TRBV2
J gene: TRBJ2-7
D gene: .
CDR3 DNA: TGTGCCAGCAGTGACAGGGGTAGGTACGAGCAGTACTTC
CDR3 protein: CASSDRGRYEQYF

clone size: .
V gene: TRBV7-9
J gene: TRBJ2-6
D gene: .
CDR3 DNA: TGTGCCAGCAGCTTAGCCCGATCCGGGGCCAACGTCCTGACTTTC
CDR3 protein: CASSLARSGANVLTF

clone size: .
V gene: TRBV11-2
J gene: TRBJ1-5
D gene: .
CDR3 DNA: TGTGCCAGCAGCTTAGACGCGGGAGGCAATCAGCCCCAGCATTTT
CDR3 protein: CASSLDAGGNQPQHF

clone size: .
V gene: TRBV6-2/TRBV6-3
J gene: TRBJ2-7
D gene: TRBD2
CDR3 DNA: TGTGCCAGCAGCCCCGGGACTAGCGTCTACGAGCAGTACTTC
CDR3 protein: CASSPGTSVYEQYF

clone size: .
V gene: TRBV5-4
J gene: TRBJ1-4
D gene: TRBD1
CDR3 DNA: TGTGCCAGCAGCCTACAGGGGAGTAGTGAAAAACTGTTTTTT
CDR3 protein: CASSLQGSSEKLFF

clone size: .
V gene: TRBV5-1
J gene: TRBJ2-3
D gene: TRBD1
CDR3 DNA: TGCGCCAGCAGCTTGCAGGGGGTAGGGACAGATACGCAGTATTTT
CDR3 protein: CASSLQGVGTDTQYF

clone size: .
V gene: TRBV6-5
J gene: TRBJ2-3
D gene: .
CDR3 DNA: TGTGCCAGCAATCGGGGTGGCACAGATACGCAGTATTTT
CDR3 protein: CASNRGGTDTQYF

clone size: .
V gene: TRBV27
J gene: TRBJ2-2
D gene: .
CDR3 DNA: TGTGCCAGCACACTCACCGGGGGCGGCGGGGAGCTGTTTTTT
CDR3 protein: CASTLTGGGGELFF

clone size: .
V gene: TRBV5-1
J gene: TRBJ2-7
D gene: TRBD2
CDR3 DNA: TGCGCCAGCAGCAGGCTAGCGGGAGTTATCTACGAGCAGTACTTC
CDR3 protein: CASSRLAGVIYEQYF

clone size: .
V gene: TRBV7-2
J gene: TRBJ1-1
D gene: TRBD1
CDR3 DNA: TGTGCCAGCAGGCGACCAGGACAGGGTTGGACTGAAGCTTTCTTT
CDR3 protein: CASRRPGQGWTEAFF

clone size: .
V gene: TRBV21-1
J gene: TRBJ1-5
D gene: .
CDR3 DNA: TGTGCCAGCAGCAAAGCAGGGGGGAAGAGGCAGCCCCAGCATTTT
CDR3 protein: CASSKAGGKRQPQHF

clone size: .
V gene: TRBV10-3
J gene: TRBJ2-1
D gene: TRBD1
CDR3 DNA: TGTGCCATCAGTGGGAGACAGGGGCTGACCTACAATGAGCAGTTCTTC
CDR3 protein: CAISGRQGLTYNEQFF

clone size: .
V gene: TRBV12-3/TRBV12-4
J gene: TRBJ2-7
D gene: .
CDR3 DNA: TGTGCCAGCAGTTCATTCTACGAGCAGTACTTC
CDR3 protein: CASSSFYEQYF

clone size: .
V gene: TRBV5-1
J gene: TRBJ1-2
D gene: .
CDR3 DNA: TGCGCCAGCAGCTTGGGGAACGTGGCTAACTATGGCTACACCTTC
CDR3 protein: CASSLGNVANYGYTF

clone size: .
V gene: TRBV12-5
J gene: TRBJ1-6
D gene: TRBD1
CDR3 DNA: TGTGCTAGTGGTCATCGACAGGGGGATATAAATTCACCCCTCCACTTT
CDR3 protein: CASGHRQGDINSPLHF

clone size: once
V gene: TRBV5-1
J gene: TRBJ1-2
D gene: .
CDR3 DNA: TGCGCCAGCAGCTTGGTCTCATACCCAGGGACCTACACCTTC
CDR3 protein: CASSLVSYPGTYTF

clone size: few
V gene: TRBV28
J gene: TRBJ1-2
D gene: .
CDR3 DNA: TGTGCCAGCAGTCAAAAACAGGTTGCTGGCTACACCTTC
CDR3 protein: CASSQKQVAGYTF

clone size: .
V gene: TRBV28
J gene: TRBJ1-2
D gene: .
CDR3 DNA: TGTGCCACCTCCCGTGGGGTGGACTATGGCTACACCTTC
CDR3 protein: CATSRGVDYGYTF

clone size: .
V gene: TRBV10-3
J gene: TRBJ1-2
D gene: .
CDR3 DNA: TGTGCCATCAGTGATGCGACAGAGGGCTACACCTTC
CDR3 protein: CAISDATEGYTF

clone size: .
V gene: TRBV6-5
J gene: TRBJ1-1
D gene: .
CDR3 DNA: TGTGCCAGCACAGCGTCGGGGGGGAACACTGAAGCTTTCTTT
CDR3 protein: CASTASGGNTEAFF

clone size: .
V gene: TRBV5-1
J gene: TRBJ1-2
D gene: .
CDR3 DNA: TGCGCCAGCAGCTTGGCCCCCGGGTCTGGCTACACCTTC
CDR3 protein: CASSLAPGSGYTF

clone size: .
V gene: TRBV5-5
J gene: TRBJ1-5
D gene: .
CDR3 DNA: TGTGCCAGCAGCTCACTGCCAGGGAGAAGCAATCAGCCCCAGCATTTT
CDR3 protein: CASSSLPGRSNQPQHF

clone size: .
V gene: TRBV9
J gene: TRBJ2-7
D gene: TRBD2
CDR3 DNA: TGTGCCAGCAGCCCGGGACTAGTCCTCGAGCAGTACTTC
CDR3 protein: CASSPGLVLEQYF

clone size: .
V gene: TRBV6-5
J gene: TRBJ1-2
D gene: TRBD1
CDR3 DNA: TGTGCCAGCACCAAGACAGGGGGTAACTATGGCTACACCTTC
CDR3 protein: CASTKTGGNYGYTF

clone size: .
V gene: TRBV19
J gene: TRBJ1-2
D gene: TRBD1
CDR3 DNA: TGTGCCAGTAGTATAGATCTCTACAGGGGGCGCAACTATGGCTACACCTTC
CDR3 protein: CASSIDLYRGRNYGYTF

clone size: .
V gene: TRBV5-1
J gene: TRBJ2-3
D gene: .
CDR3 DNA: TGCGCCAGCACGACCGAAAGGGGTGGCCGCACAGATACGCAGTATTTT
CDR3 protein: CASTTERGGRTDTQYF

clone size: .
V gene: TRBV5-1
J gene: TRBJ2-7
D gene: TRBD1
CDR3 DNA: TGCGCCAGCAAGGGGGCGACAGGGCCGACCTACGAGCAGTACTTC
CDR3 protein: CASKGATGPTYEQYF

clone size: .
V gene: TRBV4-3
J gene: TRBJ2-5
D gene: TRBD2
CDR3 DNA: TGCGCCAGCAGCCAAGATCCCGGACTAGTGAGGGAGACCCAGTACTTC
CDR3 protein: CASSQDPGLVRETQYF

clone size: .
V gene: TRBV6-2/TRBV6-3
J gene: TRBJ2-7
D gene: .
CDR3 DNA: TGTGCCAGCAGTTACTTTAGACGGAGATCATCCTACGAGCAGTACTTC
CDR3 protein: CASSYFRRRSSYEQYF

clone size: .
V gene: TRBV5-8
J gene: TRBJ2-3
D gene: .
CDR3 DNA: TGTGCCAGCAGCTTCTCCGGGGGTACAGATACGCAGTATTTT
CDR3 protein: CASSFSGGTDTQYF

clone size: .
V gene: TRBV7-2
J gene: TRBJ2-1
D gene: .
CDR3 DNA: TGTGCCAGCGCTAGTGGACTTTACAATGAGCAGTTCTTC
CDR3 protein: CASASGLYNEQFF

clone size: .
V gene: TRBV7-2
J gene: TRBJ1-4
D gene: .
CDR3 DNA: TGTGCCAGCAAACTTACATCCGACAATGAAAAACTGTTTTTT
CDR3 protein: CASKLTSDNEKLFF

clone size: .
V gene: TRBV5-1
J gene: TRBJ1-4
D gene: .
CDR3 DNA: TGCGCCAGCAGCTTGTCAGGGGAAAAACTGTTTTTT
CDR3 protein: CASSLSGEKLFF